Here is one TCR beta chain with its context. Its antigen is not identified. An amount of approximately 3,500 ng of total RNA was used for each TCR library. TCRdb reprocessed the 5' RACE reads, keeping one entry per CDR3 protein, no DNA. The sample shows around 400,000 distinct CDR3 sequences, and approximately 2.3% sits with its ten largest clones. The data are from a study of monozygotic twins with inflammatory bowel disease. Study-wide findings and caveats: Concordant and discordant twins showed no difference in repertoire similarity, possibly from limited power. Healthy twins shared more clonotypes with others than IBD patients, most markedly active ones.

Sequenced: blood. This receptor was taken from a human donor with ulcerative colitis or Crohn's disease, or a healthy co-twin of an affected twin (not recorded which).

CDR3 protein: CASSVSGSSQETQYF. The rearrangement joins TRBV2 to TRBJ2-5; lacking DNA, the TRBD2 call made by TCRdb goes unchecked. Looked up from germline, CDR1 is SNHLY and CDR2 is FYNNEI. This CDR3 comprises 15 residues. Supplemented by reference TRBV2 and TRBJ2-5, the full variable domain reads EPEVTQTPSHQVTQMGQEVILRCVPISNHLYFYWYRQILGQKVEFLVSFYNNEISEKSEIFDDQFSVERPDGSNFTLKIRSTKLEDSAMYFCASSVSGSSQETQYFGPGTRLLVL.